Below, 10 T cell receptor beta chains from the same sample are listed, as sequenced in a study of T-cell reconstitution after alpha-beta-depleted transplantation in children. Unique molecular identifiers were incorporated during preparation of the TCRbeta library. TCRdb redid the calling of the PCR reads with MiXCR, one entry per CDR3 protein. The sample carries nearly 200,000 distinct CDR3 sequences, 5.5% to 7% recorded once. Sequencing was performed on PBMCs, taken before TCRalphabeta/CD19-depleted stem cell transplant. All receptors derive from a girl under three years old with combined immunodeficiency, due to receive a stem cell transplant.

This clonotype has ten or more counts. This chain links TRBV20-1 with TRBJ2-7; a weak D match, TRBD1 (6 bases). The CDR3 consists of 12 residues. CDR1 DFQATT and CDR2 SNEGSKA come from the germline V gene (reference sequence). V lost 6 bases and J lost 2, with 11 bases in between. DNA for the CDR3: TGCAGTGCACCGGGACACACCTACGAGCAGTACTTC. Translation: CSAPGHTYEQYF.

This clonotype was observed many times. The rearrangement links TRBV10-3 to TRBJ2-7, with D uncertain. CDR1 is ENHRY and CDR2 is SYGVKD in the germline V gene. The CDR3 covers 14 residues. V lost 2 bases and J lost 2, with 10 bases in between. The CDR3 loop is CAISELGSTYEQYF. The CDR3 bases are TGTGCCATCAGTGAGCTCGGCAGTACCTACGAGCAGTACTTC.

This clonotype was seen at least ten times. The CDR3 loop is CASSLTSGYNEQFF. CDR3 coding DNA: TGTGCCAGCAGCCTGACTAGCGGATACAATGAGCAGTTCTTC. The chain is built from TRBV12-3 or TRBV12-4 and TRBJ2-1; 9 positions match TRBD2. The CDR3 spans 14 residues. J was trimmed by 4 bases and V by 6 bases; bases with no gene match: 4.

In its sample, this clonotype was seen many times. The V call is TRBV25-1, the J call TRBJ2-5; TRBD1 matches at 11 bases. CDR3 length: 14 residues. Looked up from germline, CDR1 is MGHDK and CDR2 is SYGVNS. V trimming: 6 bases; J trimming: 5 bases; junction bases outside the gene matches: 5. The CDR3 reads CASSLDRGRETQYF. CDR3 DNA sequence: TGTGCCAGCAGCTTGGACAGGGGGCGGGAGACCCAGTACTTC.

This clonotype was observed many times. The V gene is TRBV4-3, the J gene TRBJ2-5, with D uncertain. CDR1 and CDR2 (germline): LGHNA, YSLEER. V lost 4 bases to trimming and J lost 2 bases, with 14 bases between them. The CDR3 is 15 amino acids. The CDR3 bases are TGCGCCAGCAGCCTCTACCCCCTAGATCAAGAGACCCAGTACTTC. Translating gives CASSLYPLDQETQYF.

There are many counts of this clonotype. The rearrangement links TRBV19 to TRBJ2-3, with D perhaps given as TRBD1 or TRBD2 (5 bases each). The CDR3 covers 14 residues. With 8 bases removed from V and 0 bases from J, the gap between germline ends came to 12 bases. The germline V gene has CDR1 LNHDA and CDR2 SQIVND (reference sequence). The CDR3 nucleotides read TGTGCCAGTGGGGCGGGCCTGAGCACAGATACGCAGTATTTT. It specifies CASGAGLSTDTQYF.

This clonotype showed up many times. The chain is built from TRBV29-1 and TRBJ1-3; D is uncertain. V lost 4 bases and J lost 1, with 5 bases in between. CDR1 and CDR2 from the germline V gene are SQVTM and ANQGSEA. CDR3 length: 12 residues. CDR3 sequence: CSVVVSGNTIYF. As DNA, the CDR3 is TGCAGCGTTGTGGTTTCTGGAAACACCATATATTTT.

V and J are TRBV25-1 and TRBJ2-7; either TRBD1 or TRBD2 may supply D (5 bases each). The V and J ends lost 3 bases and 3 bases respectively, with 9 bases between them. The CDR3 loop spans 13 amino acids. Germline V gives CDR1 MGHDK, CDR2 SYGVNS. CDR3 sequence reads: CASSEGDVYEQYF. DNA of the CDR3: TGTGCCAGCAGTGAGGGGGATGTCTACGAGCAGTACTTC.

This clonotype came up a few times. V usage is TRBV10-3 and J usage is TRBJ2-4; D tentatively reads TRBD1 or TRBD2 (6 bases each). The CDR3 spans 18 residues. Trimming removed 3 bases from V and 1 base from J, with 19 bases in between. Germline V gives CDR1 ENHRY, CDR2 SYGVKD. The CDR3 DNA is TGTGCCATCAGTGACAGGGTTCGGGGGCTCGGCGCCAAAAACATTCAGTACTTC. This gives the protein CAISDRVRGLGAKNIQYF.

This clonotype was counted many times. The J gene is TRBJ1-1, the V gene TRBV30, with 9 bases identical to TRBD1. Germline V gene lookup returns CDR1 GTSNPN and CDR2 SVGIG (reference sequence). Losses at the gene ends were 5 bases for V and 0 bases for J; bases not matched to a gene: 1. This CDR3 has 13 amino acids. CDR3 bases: TGTGCCTGGGGGACAGGGATGAACACTGAAGCTTTCTTT. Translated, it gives CAWGTGMNTEAFF.